These 2 T cell receptor beta chains originate from one sample sequenced in a study of T cells in Graves' hyperthyroidism and ophthalmopathy. The investigators amplified TCR beta CDR3 regions from RNA transcripts. First-round RT-PCR with HTBI primers amplified the TCR CDR3 region. TCRdb reprocessed the multiplex PCR reads with MiXCR, giving one entry per CDR3 protein. The sample carries some 650,000 distinct CDR3 sequences, around 15% recorded once. Sequencing was carried out using blood. All receptors derive from a woman aged 40 to 50 with Graves' ophthalmopathy.

The chain has TRBV18 and TRBJ1-2; D ambiguous. The V end was cut by 5 bases, the J end by 0 bases, with 7 bases between. Germline CDR1 and CDR2: KGHSH and LQKENI. The CDR3 has 13 amino acids. Here the CDR3 reads CASSTAANYGYTF. CDR3 nucleotide sequence: TGTGCCAGCTCAACGGCCGCTAACTATGGCTACACCTTC.

In its sample, this clonotype was seen a few times. The genes are TRBV5-1 and TRBJ2-1; TRBD2 aligns across 9 bases. The CDR3 has 15 amino acids. CDR1 and CDR2 from the germline V gene are SGHRS and YFSETQ. V was clipped by 4 bases and J by 5 bases; unmatched bases: 7. As DNA, the CDR3 is TGCGCCAGCAGCGCGGGGGGCGGGAGGGACAATGAGCAGTTCTTC. Its protein is CASSAGGGRDNEQFF.